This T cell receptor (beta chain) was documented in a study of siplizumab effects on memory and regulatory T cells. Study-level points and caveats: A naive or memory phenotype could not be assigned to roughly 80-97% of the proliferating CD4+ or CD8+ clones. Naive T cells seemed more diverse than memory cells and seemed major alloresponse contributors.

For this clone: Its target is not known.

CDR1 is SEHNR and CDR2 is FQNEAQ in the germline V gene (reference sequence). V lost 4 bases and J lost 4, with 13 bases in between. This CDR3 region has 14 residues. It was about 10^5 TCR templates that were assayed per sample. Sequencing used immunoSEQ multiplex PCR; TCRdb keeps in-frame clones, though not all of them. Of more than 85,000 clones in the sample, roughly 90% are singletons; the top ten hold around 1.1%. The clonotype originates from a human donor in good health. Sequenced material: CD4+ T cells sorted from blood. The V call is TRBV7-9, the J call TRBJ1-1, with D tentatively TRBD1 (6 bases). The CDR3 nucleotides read TGTGCCAGCAGCTCAGGGGCAGTTGGCACTGAAGCTTTCTTT. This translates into CASSSGAVGTEAFF.